These 14 T cell receptor beta chains share one sample of origin, sequenced in a study of blood T cell repertoires in COVID-19. Some clones are missing from TCRdb's copy, which holds only in-frame ones; the method was immunoSEQ multiplex PCR. The repertoire includes tens of thousands of clones, 82% of them detected once, and roughly 15% sits in the top ten. The sequenced sample was peripheral blood. The receptors were gathered from a man older than 75 with active COVID-19.

Worth noting for this clone: Its ends do not fully match the called genes, so a read error is possible. The V and J genes are TRBV7-7 and TRBJ1-1; 8 positions agree with TRBD1. Per germline, CDR1 SSHAT and CDR2 FNYEAQ (reference sequence). This CDR3 has 13 amino acids. The CDR3 spells CASSPDRGAEAFF. The CDR3 coding sequence is TGTGCTAGCAGCCCCGACAGGGGTGCTGAAGCTTTCTTT.

This rearrangement joins TRBV29-1 to TRBJ1-1; D is unclear. This CDR3 spans 12 amino acids. The V gene's germline CDR1 is SQVTM and CDR2 ANQGSEA. V was clipped by 4 bases and J by 4 bases, with 10 bases between them. CDR3 nucleotide sequence: TGCAGCGTTGGATTCCGGAGCACTGAAGCTTTCTTT. This gives the protein CSVGFRSTEAFF.

This clone was picked up a small number of times. Other nucleotide sequences from this sample produce the same CDR3. This chain uses TRBV6-5 with TRBJ1-6, with TRBD1 matching over 8 bases. Trimming took 6 bases from V and 8 from J; bases not matched to a gene: 0. CDR1 and CDR2 (germline): MNHEY, SVGAGI. The CDR3 covers 12 residues. CDR3 region: CASRQGDSPLHF. CDR3 in DNA: TGTGCCAGCAGACAGGGGGATTCACCCCTCCACTTT.

V gene TRBV10-3 combines with J gene TRBJ1-2; the match to TRBD1 covers 9 bases. The J segment lost 8 bases and the V segment lost 2 bases, leaving 9 bases of the junction unmatched. Germline V lookup: CDR1 ENHRY, CDR2 SYGVKD. This CDR3 comprises 15 residues. The CDR3 nucleotides are TGTGCCATCAGTGAGGCGGGACAGGGCATAGGCGGCTACACCTTC. Translating gives CAISEAGQGIGGYTF.

The V call is TRBV5-1, the J call TRBJ2-1, with 11 bases lining up with TRBD1. Unmatched junction bases numbered 5, after V lost 0 bases and J lost 6 bases. CDR1 is SGHRS and CDR2 is YFSETQ in the germline V gene. This CDR3 has 16 residues. CDR3 protein: CASSLGGTGGGNEQFF. In DNA form, the CDR3 reads TGCGCCAGCAGCTTGGGAGGGACAGGGGGTGGCAATGAGCAGTTCTTC.

The rearrangement joins TRBV28 to TRBJ1-4; 11 bases fit TRBD1. Germline assignment: CDR1 MDHEN and CDR2 SYDVKM. The CDR3 runs 16 residues. The ends lost 4 bases at V and 6 bases at J; junction bases unmatched: 7. CDR3 sequence (DNA): TGTGCCAGCAGTTCAGGACAGGGGGCATGGGATGAAAAACTGTTTTTT. As protein: CASSSGQGAWDEKLFF.

This clone has only a few counts. The chain employs TRBV28 and TRBJ1-1, with 9 nucleotides matching TRBD1. The CDR3 totals 16 residues. Germline V gene sequence: CDR1 MDHEN, CDR2 SYDVKM. Germline trimming cut 6 bases from V and 0 bases from J; bases unmatched to any gene: 8. The CDR3 bases are TGTGCCAGCAGCCTCCCAAGGGACAGGGTGAACACTGAAGCTTTCTTT. Translating it yields CASSLPRDRVNTEAFF.

The chain recombines TRBV7-9 with TRBJ1-6; D not certain. This CDR3 is 16 amino acids long. The germline gives CDR1 SEHNR, CDR2 FQNEAQ (reference sequence). V was shortened by 2 bases and J by 3 bases, with 11 bases between the two germline ends. The CDR3 loop reads CASSLLGGNYNSPLHF. Written as DNA, the CDR3 is TGTGCCAGCAGCTTACTCGGCGGGAACTATAATTCACCCCTCCACTTT.

The chain links TRBV5-1 to TRBJ2-7, with D possibly being TRBD1 (6 bases). In germline, CDR1 is SGHRS, CDR2 YFSETQ. Trimming cost V 3 bases and J 7 bases, with 17 bases left between them. There are 14 residues in the CDR3. This chain's CDR3 is CASSSVGAGREQYF. The CDR3 DNA follows: TGCGCCAGCAGCTCGGTGGGGGCAGGGCGGGAGCAGTACTTC.

V and J are TRBV19 and TRBJ1-1; TRBD1 agrees at 7 bases. The CDR3 consists of 14 residues. V lost 5 bases and J lost 5; bases outside the gene matches: 8. The germline CDR1 and CDR2 sequences are LNHDA and SQIVND (reference sequence). The CDR3 here is CASSPYRGGTEAFF. In DNA, the CDR3 is TGTGCCAGTAGTCCTTACAGGGGCGGTACTGAAGCTTTCTTT.

The V gene is TRBV15, the J gene TRBJ2-2; a possible D gene is TRBD1 (5 bases). The CDR3 runs to 15 residues. Germline values: CDR1 LNHNV, CDR2 YYDKDF (reference sequence). The V and J ends lost 3 bases and 0 bases respectively, with 8 bases between them. The CDR3 DNA reads TGTGCCACCAGCAGGGGGCGATCGAACACCGGGGAGCTGTTTTTT. Translated, it gives CATSRGRSNTGELFF.

V and J are TRBV11-1 and TRBJ2-2; tentative D call: TRBD1 (5 bases). The CDR3 length is 13 residues. Germline-derived CDR1 and CDR2 are SGHAT and FQDESV (reference sequence). Trimming took 5 bases from V and 1 from J, leaving 5 bases between them. The CDR3 coding sequence is TGTGCCAGCAGCGGACAGAACACCGGGGAGCTGTTTTTT. Translation gives CASSGQNTGELFF.

The chain joins TRBV9 to TRBJ2-1; D unclear. CDR3 length equals 14 residues. Germline CDR1 SGDLS, CDR2 YYNGEE. Trimming stripped 1 base from V and 3 bases from J, with 8 bases between. The CDR3 sequence is CASSVNWLYNEQFF. In DNA form, the CDR3 reads TGTGCCAGCAGCGTAAATTGGCTCTACAATGAGCAGTTCTTC.

This clone was counted a single time. The rearrangement joins TRBV19 to TRBJ2-7, with D possibly TRBD1 on 5 matching bases. This CDR3 has 16 amino acids. V shed 4 bases and J shed 0 bases, with 16 bases lying between them. Looked up from germline, CDR1 is LNHDA and CDR2 is SQIVND (reference sequence). The chain's CDR3 is CASSTGHQLSSYEQYF. The CDR3 DNA follows: TGTGCCAGTAGTACCGGACACCAACTAAGCTCCTACGAGCAGTACTTC.